These 32 T cell receptor beta chains were sequenced from one sample in a study of blood T cell repertoires in COVID-19. This table comes from immunoSEQ multiplex PCR, and its TCRdb copy is limited to in-frame clones, with some not included. The sample records 100,000 to 150,000 clones, about 82% being singletons. The source material was peripheral blood. The receptors stem from a human donor in a cohort sampled during active COVID-19.

This sequence joins TRBV3-1 (or the pseudogene TRBV3-2) and TRBJ1-5; 9 nucleotides align to TRBD1. This CDR3 spans 15 amino acids. The germline V gene has CDR1 LGHDT and CDR2 YNNKEL (reference sequence). V was pared by 4 bases and J by 7 bases, with 8 bases of the junction left unmatched. CDR3 coding DNA: TGTGCCAGCAGCCTCGGGACAGGGTCTCAACAGCCCCAGCATTTT. Encoded protein: CASSLGTGSQQPQHF.

This sequence joins TRBV11-2 and TRBJ1-2; 11 nucleotides line up with TRBD1. The J segment lost 5 bases and the V segment lost 2 bases, leaving 13 bases of the junction unmatched. Germline values: CDR1 SGHAT, CDR2 FQNNGV. The CDR3 is 18 residues long. The CDR3 reads CASSLLGTGGPAGYGYTF. DNA of the CDR3: TGTGCCAGCAGCTTACTCGGGACAGGGGGGCCGGCGGGGTATGGCTACACCTTC. Supplemented by reference TRBV11-2 and TRBJ1-2, the full variable domain reads EAGVAQSPRYKIIEKRQSVAFWCNPISGHATLYWYQQILGQGPKLLIQFQNNGVVDDSQLPKDRFSAERLKGVDSTLKIQPAKLEDSAVYLCASSLLGTGGPAGYGYTFGSGTRLTVV.

The chain links TRBV5-6 to TRBJ2-7, with 7 bases lining up with TRBD1. Germline assignment: CDR1 SGHDT and CDR2 YYEEEE. V lost 4 bases, J lost 6 bases, and 7 bases stayed unmatched. The CDR3 is 13 amino acids. The CDR3 reads CASSTTGVGEQYF. The DNA of the CDR3 is TGTGCCAGCAGCACAACAGGGGTCGGCGAGCAGTACTTC.

The chain joins TRBV27 to TRBJ2-2, with 8 positions matching TRBD1. The CDR3 length is 15 residues. V was clipped by 6 bases and J by 3 bases; unmatched bases: 6. The germline gives CDR1 MNHEY, CDR2 SMNVEV (reference sequence). CDR3 region: CASRPGGADTGELFF. The CDR3 DNA is TGTGCCAGCAGACCAGGGGGCGCGGACACCGGGGAGCTGTTTTTT.

Only one count was recorded for this clone. The gene calls are TRBV10-3 and TRBJ1-5, with 9 bases lining up with TRBD1. J gave up 5 bases and V 5 bases, and 4 bases lay outside the gene matches. In germline, CDR1 is ENHRY, CDR2 SYGVKD. This CDR3 comprises 14 residues. The CDR3 is CAISRTGEDQPQHF. For the CDR3, the DNA is TGTGCCATCAGTAGGACAGGGGAGGATCAGCCCCAGCATTTT.

This clone was recorded once. V and J are TRBV10-3 and TRBJ2-1; D remains unclear. Trimming removed 0 bases from V and 2 bases from J, with 5 bases in between. This CDR3 contains 14 residues. Germline V lookup: CDR1 ENHRY, CDR2 SYGVKD. The CDR3 here is CAISESTPYNEQFF. CDR3 nucleotides: TGTGCCATCAGTGAGTCCACTCCCTACAATGAGCAGTTCTTC.

The chain is built from TRBV7-2 and TRBJ2-3; TRBD1 matches 9 bases. J lost 3 bases, V lost 4 bases, and 8 bases had no gene match. Germline CDR1 and CDR2: SGHTA and FQGNSA. This CDR3 contains 16 residues. The CDR3 region is CASSSIGGTGTDTQYF. As DNA, the CDR3 is TGTGCCAGCAGCTCCATTGGGGGGACAGGGACAGATACGCAGTATTTT.

The V call is TRBV5-1, the J call TRBJ2-1; 11 positions agree with TRBD2. The CDR3 consists of 17 residues. Germline assignment: CDR1 SGHRS and CDR2 YFSETQ. V lost 4 bases and J lost 4; bases outside the gene matches: 10. The chain's CDR3 is CASSAGLAGKFYNEQFF. The CDR3 DNA is TGCGCCAGCAGCGCCGGACTAGCGGGCAAATTTTACAATGAGCAGTTCTTC.

V gene TRBV5-4 combines with J gene TRBJ2-2; D might be TRBD2 (5 bases). There are 16 residues in the CDR3. Germline V CDR1 and CDR2: SGHNT, YYREEE (reference sequence). V was cut by 0 bases and J by 5 bases, with 14 bases left in between. The CDR3, as DNA: TGTGCCAGCAGCTTGGCTGAGGGAGTAGGAACCGGGGAGCTGTTTTTT. Its protein is CASSLAEGVGTGELFF.

This chain joins TRBV7-6 and TRBJ1-3; D remains unclear. Germline V gene sequence: CDR1 SGHVS, CDR2 FNYEAQ. The CDR3 has 16 residues. V lost 1 base and J lost 1, with 11 bases in between. In DNA form, the CDR3 reads TGTGCCAGCAGCTTAGAAACCGCCAGGTCTGGAAACACCATATATTTT. Translation: CASSLETARSGNTIYF.

The J gene is TRBJ1-1, the V gene TRBV5-1, with 7 bases aligning to TRBD1. CDR1 is SGHRS and CDR2 is YFSETQ in the germline V gene. The CDR3 spans 15 residues. Trimming removed 4 bases from V and 0 bases from J; junction bases left unmatched: 6. The CDR3 loop is CASSGAGQMNTEAFF. The CDR3 DNA sequence: TGCGCCAGCAGCGGGGCGGGACAGATGAACACTGAAGCTTTCTTT.

The genes are TRBV2 and TRBJ2-2, with 8 bases that match TRBD1. The CDR3 sequence is 15 residues long. The trim removed 6 bases at V and 1 base at J, leaving 4 bases unmatched. The V gene's germline CDR1 is SNHLY and CDR2 FYNNEI. CDR3 sequence reads: CASRWTGLNTGELFF. The CDR3 region has the DNA TGTGCCAGCAGATGGACAGGGCTGAACACCGGGGAGCTGTTTTTT.

This clone was detected a few times. The J gene is TRBJ2-1, the V gene TRBV5-1, with 10 bases identical to TRBD2. The CDR3 is made up of 15 amino acids. Germline CDR1 reads SGHRS; CDR2 reads YFSETQ. J gave up 4 bases and V 0 bases, and 1 base lay outside the gene matches. CDR3 nucleotide sequence: TGCGCCAGCAGCTTGGGGACTAGCGGATACAATGAGCAGTTCTTC. As protein: CASSLGTSGYNEQFF. Full variable domain (remainder filled in from reference TRBV5-1 and TRBJ2-1): KAGVTQTPRYLIKTRGQQVTLSCSPISGHRSVSWYQQTPGQGLQFLFEYFSETQRNKGNFPGRFSGRQFSNSRSEMNVSTLELGDSALYLCASSLGTSGYNEQFFGPGTRLTVL.

The rearrangement uses TRBV5-6 and TRBJ1-5; perhaps TRBD1 as D (5 bases). The germline V gene encodes CDR1 SGHDT and CDR2 YYEEEE. The V end lost 1 base, the J end lost 3 bases, and 17 bases lay between the germline ends. CDR3 length: 17 residues. CDR3 in DNA: TGTGCCAGCAGCTTGAGCAAGCGGGGCAGCCTCAATCAGCCCCAGCATTTT. This translates into CASSLSKRGSLNQPQHF.

The CDR3 spells CASSPPGLAGALTDEQFF. The CDR3 nucleotides are TGTGCCAGCTCACCACCGGGGCTAGCGGGAGCGCTGACGGATGAGCAGTTCTTC. The gene calls are TRBV18 and TRBJ2-1; TRBD2 matches at 10 bases. Germline trimming cut 0 bases from V and 8 bases from J; bases unmatched to any gene: 13. The CDR3 length is 18 residues. Germline loops: CDR1 KGHSH, CDR2 LQKENI.

This clone was recorded a few times. V gene TRBV2 combines with J gene TRBJ1-1, with 7 bases fitting TRBD1. J lost 5 bases, V lost 6 bases, and 6 bases had no gene match. The CDR3 has 13 residues. CDR1 is SNHLY and CDR2 is FYNNEI in the germline V gene. The CDR3: CASRSTGRTEAFF. As DNA, the CDR3 is TGTGCCAGCAGGTCGACAGGGAGAACTGAAGCTTTCTTT. Full variable domain (rest looked up from reference TRBV2 and TRBJ1-1): EPEVTQTPSHQVTQMGQEVILRCVPISNHLYFYWYRQILGQKVEFLVSFYNNEISEKSEIFDDQFSVERPDGSNFTLKIRSTKLEDSAMYFCASRSTGRTEAFFGQGTRLTVV.

V gene TRBV19 combines with J gene TRBJ1-2; TRBD1 aligns across 9 bases. The CDR3 runs 17 residues. V shed 7 bases and J 5 bases; nucleotides not matched to a gene: 17. Germline CDR1 reads LNHDA; CDR2 reads SQIVND (reference sequence). DNA of the CDR3: TGTGCCAGTAATCGACCGGGACAGGGTTCCATACCATATGGCTACACCTTC. Its protein is CASNRPGQGSIPYGYTF.

The table lists this clone with a count of one. The rearrangement links TRBV27 to TRBJ2-6; D is perhaps TRBD1 (5 bases). CDR3 length: 19 amino acids. V lost 2 bases, J lost 0 bases, and 17 bases lay in between. In germline, CDR1 is MNHEY, CDR2 SMNVEV (reference sequence). DNA of the CDR3: TGTGCCAGCAGTTTAAATTCCGCGCAGGGAACCTCTGGGGCCAACGTCCTGACTTTC. Residues: CASSLNSAQGTSGANVLTF.

A few counts support this clone. The chain is built from TRBV5-6 and TRBJ1-2; 8 positions agree with TRBD1. The CDR3 is made up of 15 amino acids. J gave up 5 bases and V 4 bases, and 10 bases lay outside the gene matches. The V gene's germline CDR1 is SGHDT and CDR2 YYEEEE. The CDR3 protein is CASSRWGQVRYGYTF. The CDR3, as DNA: TGTGCCAGCAGCCGTTGGGGACAGGTGCGTTATGGCTACACCTTC.

The chain uses TRBV6-5 and TRBJ1-2, with D possibly TRBD1 on 6 matching bases. The CDR3 has 14 residues. Germline-derived CDR1 and CDR2 are MNHEY and SVGAGI. V lost 7 bases, J lost 0 bases, and 12 bases lay in between. The CDR3 loop is CASTEGGSNYGYTF. The CDR3, as DNA: TGTGCCAGCACCGAAGGGGGTTCTAACTATGGCTACACCTTC.

The chain couples TRBV2 to TRBJ1-5; D is possibly TRBD1 (6 bases). CDR1 SNHLY and CDR2 FYNNEI come from the germline V gene. The CDR3 spans 13 residues. V was cut by 7 bases and J by 2 bases, with 9 bases left in between. The CDR3 coding sequence is TGTGCCAGCAAGTGGACAGGCAATCAGCCCCAGCATTTT. Protein: CASKWTGNQPQHF.

This clone was counted once. This chain links TRBV7-6 with TRBJ2-7; 10 bases map to TRBD2. The junction had 16 bases not matched to a gene; V was cut back by 2 bases and J by 3 bases. Germline CDR1 is SGHVS and CDR2 is FNYEAQ. The CDR3 covers 19 residues. CDR3 in amino acids: CASSLRAGGLGTSVYEQYF. CDR3 in DNA: TGTGCCAGCAGCTTAAGGGCAGGGGGCCTCGGGACTAGCGTCTACGAGCAGTACTTC.

The chain links TRBV6-6 to TRBJ2-2; 7 positions match TRBD2. The V and J ends lost 0 bases and 1 base, in that order; junction bases with no gene match: 2. The CDR3 sequence is 16 residues long. Per the germline V gene, CDR1 is MNHNY and CDR2 is SVGAGI (reference sequence). CDR3 in DNA: TGTGCCAGCAGTTACTCCGCTAGCGGGAACACCGGGGAGCTGTTTTTT. This translates into CASSYSASGNTGELFF.

V gene TRBV11-2 combines with J gene TRBJ1-1; 9 positions match TRBD1. Per the germline V gene, CDR1 is SGHAT and CDR2 is FQNNGV. The V segment lost 4 bases and the J segment 0 bases; nucleotides outside the gene matches: 3. The CDR3 loop spans 15 amino acids. The CDR3 loop reads CASSSDRGLNTEAFF. CDR3 coding DNA: TGTGCCAGCAGCTCGGACAGGGGCCTGAACACTGAAGCTTTCTTT.

The chain has TRBV18 and TRBJ1-4, with TRBD1 identical over 7 bases. After removal of 5 bases from V and 2 bases from J, the junction contained 8 bases not matched to a gene. The CDR3 totals 16 residues. Germline V CDR1 and CDR2: KGHSH, LQKENI. The CDR3 protein is CASSSGTVLTNEKLFF. CDR3 nucleotide sequence: TGTGCCAGCTCATCTGGGACAGTTCTGACTAATGAAAAACTGTTTTTT.

Remarks on this clone: The identical CDR3 is also encoded by other nucleotide sequences in the sample. The chain carries TRBV29-1 and TRBJ1-1, with D uncertain. CDR1 and CDR2 (germline): SQVTM, ANQGSEA. Trimming removed 2 bases at V and 0 bases at J, with 7 bases between. The CDR3 has 13 amino acids. The CDR3 DNA is TGCAGCGTTGAACAGGTATTGAACACTGAAGCTTTCTTT. Amino acid sequence: CSVEQVLNTEAFF.

V usage is TRBV24-1 and J usage is TRBJ2-2; D is possibly TRBD1 (6 bases). V was clipped by 3 bases and J by 5 bases, with 18 bases between them. Germline V gives CDR1 KGHDR, CDR2 SFDVKD. The CDR3 has 17 residues. The DNA of the CDR3 is TGTGCCACCAGTGATCCCCGACAGGCCCCATCGACCGGGGAGCTGTTTTTT. Protein product: CATSDPRQAPSTGELFF.

The V call is TRBV30, the J call TRBJ2-2; a possible D gene is TRBD2 (6 bases). Germline V gives CDR1 GTSNPN, CDR2 SVGIG (reference sequence). The CDR3 has 17 amino acids. Trimming took 3 bases from V and 6 from J, leaving 23 bases between them. CDR3 sequence: CAWRSGRGGSWAGELFF. CDR3 DNA sequence: TGTGCCTGGAGATCGGGTCGGGGAGGCTCCTGGGCCGGGGAGCTGTTTTTT.

The chain recombines TRBV5-4 with TRBJ2-1; 9 positions agree with TRBD2. After removal of 2 bases from V and 8 bases from J, the junction contained 8 bases not matched to a gene. Germline V gene sequence: CDR1 SGHNT, CDR2 YYREEE (reference sequence). The CDR3 extends over 15 amino acids. CDR3 loop: CASSFGGRGGDEQFF. CDR3 nucleotides: TGTGCCAGCAGCTTCGGCGGGAGGGGAGGCGATGAGCAGTTCTTC. Variable domain in full (rest from reference TRBV5-4 and TRBJ2-1): ETGVTQSPTHLIKTRGQQVTLRCSSQSGHNTVSWYQQALGQGPQFIFQYYREEENGRGNFPPRFSGLQFPNYSSELNVNALELDDSALYLCASSFGGRGGDEQFFGPGTRLTVL.

The V call is TRBV19, the J call TRBJ2-2; D is perhaps TRBD1 (5 bases). There are 17 residues in the CDR3. Germline CDR1 reads LNHDA; CDR2 reads SQIVND (reference sequence). The V end lost 0 bases, the J end lost 0 bases, and 11 bases lay between the germline ends. The chain's CDR3 is CASSIDFTGSNTGELFF. In nucleotides, the CDR3 is TGTGCCAGTAGTATAGATTTCACAGGTTCGAACACCGGGGAGCTGTTTTTT.

The chain carries TRBV6-1 and TRBJ2-2; D not resolved. Germline CDR1 and CDR2: MNHNS and SASEGT. This CDR3 has 16 residues. The V and J ends lost 0 bases and 2 bases respectively, with 10 bases between them. In nucleotides, the CDR3 is TGTGCCAGCAGTGAAGCGTATCCGCGAAACACCGGGGAGCTGTTTTTT. It specifies CASSEAYPRNTGELFF.

The gene calls are TRBV29-1 and TRBJ2-7; 7 bases fit TRBD1. This CDR3 has 15 amino acids. With 4 bases clipped from V and 0 bases from J, the junction kept 9 bases outside the gene matches. The germline CDR1 and CDR2 sequences are SQVTM and ANQGSEA. CDR3 nucleotide sequence: TGCAGCGTTGCCCACGACAGGGTGAACTCCTACGAGCAGTACTTC. Translated, it gives CSVAHDRVNSYEQYF.